These 2 T cell receptor beta chains originate from one sample sequenced in a study of CD8 T cells in ankylosing spondylitis. TCRdb ran MiXCR on the 5' RACE reads and lists one entry per CDR3 protein. The sample holds 250,000 to 350,000 distinct CDR3 sequences, less than 25% seen once. Sequences were obtained from blood, either unsorted or a sorted T cell fraction (not recorded which). These receptors all come from a female donor with ankylosing spondylitis or in good health (not recorded which).

The genes are TRBV9 and TRBJ1-1, with D perhaps TRBD1 (5 bases). Germline V lookup: CDR1 SGDLS, CDR2 YYNGEE. Trimming removed 3 bases from V and 1 base from J, with 13 bases in between. This CDR3 has 15 residues. In DNA, the CDR3 is TGTGCCAGCAGCGCAACTCCCCAGGGGAACACTGAAGCTTTCTTT. Protein product: CASSATPQGNTEAFF.

This clonotype has more than one count but fewer than ten. The chain couples TRBV28 to TRBJ2-7; the match to TRBD1 covers 9 bases. In germline, CDR1 is MDHEN, CDR2 SYDVKM. This CDR3 region has 11 residues. V lost 6 bases and J lost 12; bases outside the gene matches: 6. CDR3 amino acids: CASSFRDRVYF. In DNA, the CDR3 is TGTGCCAGCAGCTTCCGGGACAGGGTGTACTTC.